This record concerns one T cell receptor beta chain sequence. The antigen remains unidentified. The PCR made use of 60 Vbeta and 13 Jbeta primers. The assay was immunoSEQ multiplex PCR, and TCRdb's table has in-frame clones only and misses some. The data hold 150,000 to 200,000 clones, with around 80% observed a single time. The source of the sample is a study of cytomegalovirus exposure and HLA in healthy donors. Study outcomes and limitations: It emerged from a later analysis that several of the most significant clusters appeared to be linked to common viral pathogens. When analyzed later, the rates of TCR association showed variation by HLA locus, with DRB1 the most and HLA-C the fewest.

V was clipped by 0 bases and J by 6 bases, with 12 bases between them. CDR1 and CDR2 from the germline V gene are GTSNPN and SVGIG (reference sequence). The CDR3 covers 13 residues. V gene TRBV30 combines with J gene TRBJ2-7, with a tentative D call TRBD2 (7 bases). This TCR was sampled from a woman between 18 and 30 years old in good health and CMV-seronegative. Sequencing input: PBMCs. CDR3 in DNA: TGTGCCTGGAGTGTCGGGGGGCCTTTCGAGCAGTACTTC. It translates to CAWSVGGPFEQYF.